This TCR beta chain was sequenced in a study of cytomegalovirus exposure and HLA in healthy donors. Study results and limitations: CMV antigen specificity of a few CMV-associated chains was confirmed in vitro. Researchers had no immune exposure information except CMV serostatus available. An Asian-associated ancestry cluster reportedly showed fewer N-insertions than the roughly 670-donor mean in a later analysis. Later work found most CMV-associated TCR beta chains apparently HLA-restricted.

Germline loops: CDR1 SEHNR, CDR2 FQNEAQ (reference sequence). The CDR3 is 14 amino acids. Trimming at V came to 5 bases and at J to 10 bases, leaving 11 bases not matched to a gene. Primers included in the PCR were 60 Vbeta and 13 Jbeta primers. Clones were read by immunoSEQ multiplex PCR, and TCRdb kept only the in-frame ones, dropping some. The sample has 200,000 or so clones, 80% to 85% seen once. Points on this clone: Antigen: not known.

The sequenced sample consisted of PBMCs. The gene calls are TRBV7-9 and TRBJ2-1, with TRBD1 matching over 7 bases. The receptor comes from a woman aged 18-29 years in good health and CMV-seropositive. CDR3 in amino acids: CASSPRDSQGEQFF. In DNA form, the CDR3 reads TGTGCCAGCAGCCCGAGGGACAGCCAGGGAGAGCAGTTCTTC.